The clone carrying this TCR beta chain was found a few times. The sample belongs to a study of blood T cells in healthy people across ages. Trimming stripped 0 bases from V and 0 bases from J, with 17 bases between. The CDR3 runs 18 residues. Germline assignment: CDR1 SEHNR and CDR2 FQNEAQ (reference sequence). Then a second PCR, running about 6 to 12 cycles, was carried out with a sample-barcoded 5' primer and a J-beta primer mix. TCRdb called the 5' RACE reads again in MiXCR, with one record for every CDR3 protein. The table records about 1.4 million distinct CDR3 sequences, approximately 59% of them present only once. The authors extracted at least 5.5 micrograms of total RNA per sample.

The sequenced sample was blood. The chain joins TRBV7-9 to TRBJ1-2, with D uncertain. This TCR derives from a man younger than 35 in good health. CDR3 sequence (DNA): TGTGCCAGCAGCTTAGCTACCGGACGGATGGACGCTAACTATGGCTACACCTTC. This sequence encodes CASSLATGRMDANYGYTF. The complete variable domain, with remaining parts taken from reference TRBV7-9 and TRBJ1-2, reads DTGVSQNPRHKITKRGQNVTFRCDPISEHNRLYWYRQTLGQGPEFLTYFQNEAQLEKSRLLSDRFSAERPKGSFSTLEIQRTEQGDSAMYLCASSLATGRMDANYGYTFGSGTRLTVV.